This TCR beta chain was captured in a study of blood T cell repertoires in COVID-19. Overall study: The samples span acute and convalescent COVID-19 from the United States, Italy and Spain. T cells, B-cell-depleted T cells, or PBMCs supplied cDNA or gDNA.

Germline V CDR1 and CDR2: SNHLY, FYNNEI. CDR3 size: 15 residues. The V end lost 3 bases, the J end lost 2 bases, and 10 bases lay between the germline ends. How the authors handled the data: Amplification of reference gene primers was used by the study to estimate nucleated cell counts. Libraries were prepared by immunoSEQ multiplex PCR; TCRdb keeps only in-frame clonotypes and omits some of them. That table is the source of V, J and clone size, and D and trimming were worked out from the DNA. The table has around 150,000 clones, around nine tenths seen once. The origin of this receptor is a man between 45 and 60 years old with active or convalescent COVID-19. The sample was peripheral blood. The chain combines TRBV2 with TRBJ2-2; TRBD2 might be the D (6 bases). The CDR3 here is CASSERRVNTGELFF. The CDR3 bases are TGTGCCAGCAGTGAGAGGAGGGTCAACACCGGGGAGCTGTTTTTT.